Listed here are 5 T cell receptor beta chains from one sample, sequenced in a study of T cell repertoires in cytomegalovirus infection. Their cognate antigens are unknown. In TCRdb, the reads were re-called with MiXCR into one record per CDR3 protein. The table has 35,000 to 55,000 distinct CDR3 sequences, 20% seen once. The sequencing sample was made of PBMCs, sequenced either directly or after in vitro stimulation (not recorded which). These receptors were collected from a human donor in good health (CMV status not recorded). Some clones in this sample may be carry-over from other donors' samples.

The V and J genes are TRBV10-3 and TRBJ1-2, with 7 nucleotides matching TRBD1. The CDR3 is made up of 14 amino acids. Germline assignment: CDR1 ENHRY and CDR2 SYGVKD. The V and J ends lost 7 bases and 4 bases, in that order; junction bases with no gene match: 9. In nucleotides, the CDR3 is TGTGCCATCAATCGAGACAGGGTGGGCTATGGCTACACCTTC. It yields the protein CAINRDRVGYGYTF.

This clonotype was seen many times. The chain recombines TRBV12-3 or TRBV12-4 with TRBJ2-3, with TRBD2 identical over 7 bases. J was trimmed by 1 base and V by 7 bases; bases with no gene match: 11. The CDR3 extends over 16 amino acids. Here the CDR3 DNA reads TGTGCCAGCACTCGTGGGGCTAGCGGAGGCACAGATACGCAGTATTTT. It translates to CASTRGASGGTDTQYF.

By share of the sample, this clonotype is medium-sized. This CDR3 is CASSLWGLAGGPGGDNEQFF. Written as DNA, the CDR3 is TGTGCCAGCAGCTTGTGGGGACTAGCGGGAGGGCCCGGGGGGGACAATGAGCAGTTCTTC. The chain employs TRBV7-2 and TRBJ2-1, with TRBD2 matching 16 bases. The length of the CDR3 is 20 residues. V dropped 3 bases and J dropped 5; count of bases not matched to a gene: 13. Germline values: CDR1 SGHTA, CDR2 FQGNSA.

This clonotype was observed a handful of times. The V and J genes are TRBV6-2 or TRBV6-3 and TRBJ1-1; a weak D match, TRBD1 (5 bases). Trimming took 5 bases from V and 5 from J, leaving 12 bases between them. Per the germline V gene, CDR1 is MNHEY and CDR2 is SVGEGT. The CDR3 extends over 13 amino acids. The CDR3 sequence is CASSTGMGTEAFF. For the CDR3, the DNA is TGTGCCAGCAGTACAGGAATGGGGACTGAAGCTTTCTTT.

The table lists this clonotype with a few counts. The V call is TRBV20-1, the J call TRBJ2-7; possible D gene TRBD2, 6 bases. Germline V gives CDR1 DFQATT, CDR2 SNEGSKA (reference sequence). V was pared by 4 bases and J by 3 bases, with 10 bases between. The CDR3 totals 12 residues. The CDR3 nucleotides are TGCAGTGCTATGCGGGGAGACTACGAGCAGTACTTC. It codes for CSAMRGDYEQYF.